This TCR beta chain is from a study of cytomegalovirus exposure and HLA in healthy donors (dated by TCRdb to the late 2010s). Regarding the research as a whole: An earlier analysis of roughly 500 of the donors reported 250 to 300 Gb of sequence data and around 110 million unique TCR beta sequences from 150 million to 200 million T cells. Approximately 330 gigabases of sequencing data and 75 million to 85 million unique TCR sequences made up an early release that covered several hundred HLA-typed donors. Of the approximately 370 genotyped donors, more than 75% were placed in the genetic ancestry cluster associated with self-reported Caucasian donors. The study was designed to test whether signatures of past pathogen exposure could be identified by cataloging public T cell receptors. Using immunosequencing, the study profiled T cell repertoires from some 670 subjects and related those repertoires to cytomegalovirus serostatus. A separate validation cohort of about 110 different subjects was used in addition to the approximately 640-subject first cohort. To predict cytomegalovirus infection status, the study brought together high-throughput TCR immunosequencing, statistical association of individual TCRs with disease status, and machine learning. In a later analysis, previously published TCR beta repertoires from 600 to 850 donors were re-analyzed and high-resolution HLA genotyping was added so that TCR occurrence patterns could be studied. Rather than using new phenotypic data, the later analysis identified candidate immune exposures from TCR beta sequences and from how often those sequences occurred across donors. An earlier analysis of approximately 500 of the donors applied high-throughput TCR beta sequencing to assess whether each TCR beta V gene segment acted as functional or pseudogenic. Donor age, sex, ethnicity and CMV serostatus were collected together with the repertoire data. A later genetic analysis used genome-wide SNP genotypes for about 55% of the 666 donors, treating that subset as a discovery cohort. Every repertoire in the discovery cohort had been generated on one and the same sequencing platform. HLA typing included class I and class II loci at four-digit resolution. The number of donors typed differed by locus, with 629-630 for A, B, C, DRB1 and DQB1, over 500 for DQA1, 600 to 610 for DPA1, and around 460 for DPB1. A few DR-DQ haplotypes were handled as single units for association and clustering because linkage in the cohort was strong. Among almost 400 genotyped donors of the cohort, an average of about 240,000 unique TCR beta nucleotide sequences were sequenced per donor, roughly 18% of them non-productive.

As concerns this clone: Its target antigen remains unknown. The sample holds no much larger clone one base away, and base qualities are not on file.

Reading from cysteine to phenylalanine, the CDR3 counts 16 amino acids. CDR3 DNA is the only sequence kept; it has 48 bases, read in frame from the first base. V trim: 4 bases; J trim: 4 bases; unmatched bases: 3. The germline V gene encodes CDR1 LGHNA and CDR2 YSLEER. Overall study outcomes, separate from this receptor: In an earlier analysis of roughly 560 of the donors, most TCR beta V segments were observed in productive rearrangements about 90% or about 30% of the time, broadly matching IMGT annotations. Compared with the 666-donor mean, donors in an Asian-associated ancestry cluster had fewer N-insertions in productive TCRs, according to a later genetic analysis. Assigning TCR associations to individual alleles was difficult when HLA alleles, especially DR and DQ, strongly co-occurred. While some public TCRs were present in many individuals, most TCR sequences turned up only very rarely across donors. In a later analysis, about 16,000 TCR beta sequences were associated with specific HLA alleles at a false discovery rate of 0.05. A group of highly shared sequence variants was considered likely to be a technical artifact of the sequencing pipeline. Immune exposure information for the cohort was limited to CMV serostatus. In a later analysis, HLA-associated TCR beta chains were found to be more clonally expanded and to have lower generation probabilities than equally common non-associated chains. According to a later analysis, most CMV-associated TCR beta chains appeared to be HLA-restricted, and the HLA associations seemed to be driven largely by CMV exposure. A further reported finding was that TCR beta sequences accurately predicted the HLA-A and HLA-B alleles for most subjects in the first cohort. Linkage disequilibrium might explain the correlated functional status among segregating V segments, but an unknown experimental factor could not be ruled out. Only TCR beta chains were sequenced in this cohort, and the absence of alpha or paired-chain data limited detectable features. A few of the identified cytomegalovirus-associated TCR beta chains were confirmed in vitro to be specific for cytomegalovirus antigens. A later analysis reported that several top co-occurrence clusters appeared linked to parvovirus B19, influenza, CMV and Epstein-Barr virus. The earlier analysis of a few hundred of the donors excluded 15 to 20 rarely observed V segments, including chromosome 9 orphons, because counts were too low. The 87-base-pair reads could not distinguish some IMGT-functional V segments, including TRBV6-2 and TRBV6-3, so those segments were excluded. The classifier was reported to diagnose cytomegalovirus status with high specificity and sensitivity in both the original cohort and the validation cohort. A later analysis found that TCR association rates varied across HLA loci, with DRB1 alleles showing the most associated TCRs and HLA-C alleles the fewest. The authors suggested that the approach could potentially be extended to other disease states and immunological phenotypes. The presence/absence analyses assumed that sequencing depth was roughly uniform across donors, and that assumption may not be true. The study gave a list of 150 to 200 TCR beta chains associated with cytomegalovirus. In a later genetic analysis, a missense DCLRE1C variant was associated with V-gene and J-gene trimming of TCR beta chains, and the association was replicated in an independent cohort. HLA typing was unavailable for some donors at each locus, so association tests used only the typed subset.

Library prep was done by the immunoSEQ multiplex PCR assay. A mixture of 60 forward primers for TCR Vbeta segments and 13 reverse primers for TCR Jbeta segments was used in the multiplex PCR. A multiplex PCR assay on genomic DNA amplified the CDR3 region of rearranged TCR beta genes. The Illumina HiSeq System was used to sequence the amplified TCR beta libraries as 87-base-pair reads. Under the source paper's analysis protocol: A later analysis counted 75 million to 100 million unique TCR beta chains across the 550 to 800 repertoires, and approximately 11 million of these chains were shared by at least two donors. A nearest-neighbor algorithm error-corrected the raw reads and collapsed the reads into unique sequences, merging closely related sequences to remove PCR and sequencing errors. To assign V, D and J gene segments, CDR3 sequences were aligned to IMGT reference sequences. For a sequence to be retained, at least a six-nucleotide match to both a V gene segment and a J gene segment was required. Rearrangements were called productive when the CDR3 lacked stop codons and stayed in frame with V and J; all others were non-productive. CDR3 was defined according to IMGT convention as the region running from the second conserved V-encoded cysteine to the conserved J-encoded phenylalanine. The earlier analysis of some 580 of the donors excluded any sequence lacking an unambiguous match to a single V gene segment. In an earlier analysis of around 600 of the donors, V segments were called functional above 56.7% productive rearrangements and were called segregating when the between-donor standard deviation exceeded 5%. A statistical classification framework was built for diagnosing cytomegalovirus status from the catalog of TCR beta chain sequences. A later analysis assigned V and J genes by comparing TCR nucleotide sequences with IMGT/GENE-DB human TR gene sequences. The TCRdist pipeline was used in a later analysis to assign CDR3 sequences and most-parsimonious VDJ recombination scenarios. A later analysis defined each TCR beta chain by its CDR3 amino acid sequence plus V-gene family, and excluded reads lacking a unique V-gene family. As a way to deal with suspected cross-contamination and a sequencing artifact, a later analysis dropped hundreds of nucleotide sequences that were highly shared and had low generation probability. In a later analysis, a clonal expansion index was calculated for each public chain from normalized within-repertoire ranks of inferred template counts. In a later analysis, generation probabilities were computed using a VDJ recombination model fitted to out-of-frame rearrangements, and the results were checked against IGoR. In a later analysis, hypergeometric tests were used to score TCR-TCR, TCR-HLA and TCR-CMV co-occurrence, with a repertoire-size bias correction applied to TCR pairs. False discovery rates were estimated in a later analysis by permuting HLA or CMV assignments 20 times. In a later analysis, co-occurring TCRs were grouped using DBSCAN, and TCRdist sequence similarity was added for clustering within HLA-allele-positive subsets. Co-occurrence clustering excluded repertoires with fewer than 30,000 or more than 120,000 public chains, plus five with anomalous nucleotide sharing. In its TCRdb copy, this immuneACCESS table keeps in-frame sequences only and misses some clones. Where compared with another copy, unresolved V genes explain less than half of these, and the others have no known cause. The V and J calls and clone size are taken from that table; D and trimming were inferred from the DNA. The sample includes about 160,000 clones, with roughly four fifths observed a single time. About 10% of the sample lies in the top ten.

The cohort consisted of 600 to 750 healthy bone marrow donors. All cohort members were sampled while nominally healthy, although unrecorded immune exposures were likely present. The donor tested CMV seropositive, placing the donor among the 310 or so seropositive members of the cohort. Every donor gave a peripheral blood sample, and the peripheral blood mononuclear cells from that sample were used for TCR beta sequencing. Genomic DNA was extracted from the blood cell samples with the Qiagen DNeasy Blood Extraction Kit. Sequenced: PBMCs. Recombination linked TRBV4-3 to TRBJ2-3; 15 bases in the junction line up with TRBD2. This sequence was found in a man aged 50 to 59 in good health and CMV-seropositive. The CDR3 region reads CASSPGLAGGPDTQYF. The DNA sequence follows: TGCGCCAGCAGCCCCGGACTAGCGGGAGGGCCAGATACGCAGTATTTT.